Presented here are 8 T cell receptor beta chains from one specimen sequenced in a study of cytomegalovirus exposure and HLA in healthy donors. The PCR contained 60 Vbeta and 13 Jbeta primers. Profiled with immunoSEQ multiplex PCR; TCRdb holds only in-frame clones, not every one. The sample gives around 110,000 clones, about 59% of which show up once; roughly 9.7% is in the top ten. Sequencing used PBMCs. The receptors come from a woman aged 40 to 50 in good health and CMV-seropositive.

In DNA form, the CDR3 reads TGTGCCAGCAGCCCCCAGGGCGGGGGAAACACTGAAGCTTTCTTT. This translates into CASSPQGGGNTEAFF. This sequence joins TRBV4-2 and TRBJ1-1; D is possibly TRBD1 (5 bases). The germline gives CDR1 LGHNA, CDR2 YNFKEQ. The CDR3 sequence is 15 residues long. V gave up 4 bases and J gave up 2 bases, with 14 bases separating them.

V gene TRBV19 combines with J gene TRBJ2-7, with TRBD2 identical over 8 bases. J lost 2 bases, V lost 5 bases, and 8 bases had no gene match. The CDR3 totals 15 residues. Germline lookup yields CDR1 LNHDA and CDR2 SQIVND (reference sequence). CDR3 bases: TGTGCCAGTAGTCGGGGGGGCGCAGAAACCTACGAGCAGTACTTC. This gives the protein CASSRGGAETYEQYF.

V is TRBV7-9 and J is TRBJ2-1, with 8 bases matching TRBD2. The CDR3 runs to 13 residues. With 6 bases clipped from V and 6 bases from J, the junction kept 4 bases outside the gene matches. Germline CDR1 reads SEHNR; CDR2 reads FQNEAQ (reference sequence). The chain's CDR3 is CASSPAGGNEQFF. The CDR3 bases are TGTGCCAGCAGTCCCGCGGGAGGCAATGAGCAGTTCTTC.

The genes are TRBV7-9 and TRBJ2-6, with D uncertain. Germline loops: CDR1 SEHNR, CDR2 FQNEAQ (reference sequence). Trimming removed 5 bases at V and 0 bases at J, with 14 bases between. This CDR3 region has 17 residues. CDR3 nucleotides: TGTGCCAGCAGCCCCCTAGGTTCTGGCTCTGGGGCCAACGTCCTGACTTTC. This gives the protein CASSPLGSGSGANVLTF.

The J gene is TRBJ2-3, the V gene TRBV7-9; 8 bases are a match to TRBD2. Germline V gene lookup returns CDR1 SEHNR and CDR2 FQNEAQ (reference sequence). V trimming: 4 bases; J trimming: 2 bases; junction bases outside the gene matches: 5. CDR3 length equals 15 residues. CDR3: CASSYLAGSTDTQYF. For the CDR3, the DNA is TGTGCCAGCAGCTACCTAGCGGGCTCCACAGATACGCAGTATTTT.

The genes are TRBV4-2 and TRBJ2-3; TRBD2 aligns across 7 bases. V trimming: 4 bases; J trimming: 0 bases; junction bases outside the gene matches: 4. There are 15 residues in the CDR3. Germline-derived CDR1 and CDR2 are LGHNA and YNFKEQ. As DNA, the CDR3 is TGTGCCAGCAGCCCTGGGACTATTAGCACAGATACGCAGTATTTT. Translating it yields CASSPGTISTDTQYF.

This clone was counted between two and nine times. The CDR3 is CASGRWSTRGTEAFF. The DNA for the CDR3 is TGTGCTAGTGGTCGATGGAGCACCCGCGGCACTGAAGCTTTCTTT. The V gene is TRBV12-5, the J gene TRBJ1-1; D gene uncertain. Germline loops: CDR1 LGHNT, CDR2 FRNRAP. The V and J ends lost 5 bases and 4 bases respectively, with 17 bases between them. CDR3 length equals 15 residues.

This chain uses TRBV27 with TRBJ2-5; D unclear. The end of the DNA fits TRBJ2-7 better, so the J call may be wrong. The CDR3 spans 13 residues. Germline CDR1 reads MNHEY; CDR2 reads SMNVEV (reference sequence). The CDR3 DNA sequence: TGTGCCAGCTCGTTGCAGCGAGATTACGAGCAGTACTTC. Translation: CASSLQRDYEQYF.